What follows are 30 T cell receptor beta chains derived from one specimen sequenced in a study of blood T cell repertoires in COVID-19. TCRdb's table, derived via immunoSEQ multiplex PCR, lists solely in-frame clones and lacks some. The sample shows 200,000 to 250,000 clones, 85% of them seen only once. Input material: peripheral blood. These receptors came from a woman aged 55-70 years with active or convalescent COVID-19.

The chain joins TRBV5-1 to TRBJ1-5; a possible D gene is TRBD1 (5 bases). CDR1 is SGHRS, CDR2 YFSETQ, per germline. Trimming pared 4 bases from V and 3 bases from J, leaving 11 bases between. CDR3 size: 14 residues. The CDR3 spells CASSPGGLNQPQHF. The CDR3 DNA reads TGCGCCAGCAGCCCCGGGGGACTCAATCAGCCCCAGCATTTT.

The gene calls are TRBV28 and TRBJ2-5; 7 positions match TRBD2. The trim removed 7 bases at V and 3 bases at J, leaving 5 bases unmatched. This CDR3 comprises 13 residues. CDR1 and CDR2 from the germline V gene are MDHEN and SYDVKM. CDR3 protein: CASNLGGEETQYF. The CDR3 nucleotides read TGTGCCAGCAATTTGGGAGGGGAAGAGACCCAGTACTTC.

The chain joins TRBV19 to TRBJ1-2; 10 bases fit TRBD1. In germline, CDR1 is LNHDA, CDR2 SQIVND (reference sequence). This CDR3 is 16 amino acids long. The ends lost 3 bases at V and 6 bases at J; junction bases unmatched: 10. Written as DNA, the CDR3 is TGTGCCAGTAGTATCGCTTCAGGGACAGGGGCCAATGGCTACACCTTC. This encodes CASSIASGTGANGYTF.

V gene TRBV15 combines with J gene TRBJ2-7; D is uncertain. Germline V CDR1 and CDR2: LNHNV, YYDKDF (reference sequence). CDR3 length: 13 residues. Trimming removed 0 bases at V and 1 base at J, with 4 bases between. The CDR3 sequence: CATSRDRSYEQYF. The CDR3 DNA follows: TGTGCCACCAGCAGAGACAGGTCCTACGAGCAGTACTTC.

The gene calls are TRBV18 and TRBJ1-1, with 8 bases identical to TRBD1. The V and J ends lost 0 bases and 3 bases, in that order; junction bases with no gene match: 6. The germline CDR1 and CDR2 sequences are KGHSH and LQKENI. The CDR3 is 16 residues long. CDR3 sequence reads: CASSPPDRGGDTEAFF. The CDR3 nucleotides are TGTGCCAGCTCACCACCAGACAGGGGAGGGGACACTGAAGCTTTCTTT.

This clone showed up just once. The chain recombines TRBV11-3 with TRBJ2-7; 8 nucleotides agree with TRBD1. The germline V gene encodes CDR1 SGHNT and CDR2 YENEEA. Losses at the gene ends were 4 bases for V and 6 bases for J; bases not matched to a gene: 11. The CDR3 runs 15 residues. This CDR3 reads CASSSRQGLSSEQYF. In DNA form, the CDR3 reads TGTGCCAGCAGCTCCCGACAGGGGTTATCGAGCGAGCAGTACTTC.

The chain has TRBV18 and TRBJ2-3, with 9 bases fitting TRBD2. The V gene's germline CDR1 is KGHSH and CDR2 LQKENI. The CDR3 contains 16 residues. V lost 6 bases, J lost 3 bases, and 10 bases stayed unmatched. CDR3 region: CASSSPGGGATDTQYF. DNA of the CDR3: TGTGCCAGCTCCTCCCCGGGCGGGGGGGCAACAGATACGCAGTATTTT.

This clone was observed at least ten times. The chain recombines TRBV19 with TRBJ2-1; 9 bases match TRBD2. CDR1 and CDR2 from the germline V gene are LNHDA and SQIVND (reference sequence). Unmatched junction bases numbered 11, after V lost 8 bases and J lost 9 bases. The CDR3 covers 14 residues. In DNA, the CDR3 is TGTGCCAGTTCCACTGCGGGAGGGCGAAGTGAGCAGTTCTTC. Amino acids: CASSTAGGRSEQFF.

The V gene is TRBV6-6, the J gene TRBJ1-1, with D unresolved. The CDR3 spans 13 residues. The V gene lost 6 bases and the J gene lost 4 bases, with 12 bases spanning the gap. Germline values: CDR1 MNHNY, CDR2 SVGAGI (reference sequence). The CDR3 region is CASRSREATEAFF. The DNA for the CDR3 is TGTGCCAGCAGATCCCGGGAGGCCACTGAAGCTTTCTTT.

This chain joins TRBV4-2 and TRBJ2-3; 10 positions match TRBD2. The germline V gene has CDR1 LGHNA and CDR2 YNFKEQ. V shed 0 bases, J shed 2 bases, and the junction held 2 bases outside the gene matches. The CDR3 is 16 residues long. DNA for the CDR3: TGTGCCAGCAGCCAAGAACTAGCGGGACTCACAGATACGCAGTATTTT. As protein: CASSQELAGLTDTQYF.

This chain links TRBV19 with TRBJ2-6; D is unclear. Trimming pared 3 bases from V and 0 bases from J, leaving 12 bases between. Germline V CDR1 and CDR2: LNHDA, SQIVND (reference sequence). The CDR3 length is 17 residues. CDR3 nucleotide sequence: TGTGCCAGTAGTATCTCGTTGCAGGCCTCTGGGGCCAACGTCCTGACTTTC. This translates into CASSISLQASGANVLTF.

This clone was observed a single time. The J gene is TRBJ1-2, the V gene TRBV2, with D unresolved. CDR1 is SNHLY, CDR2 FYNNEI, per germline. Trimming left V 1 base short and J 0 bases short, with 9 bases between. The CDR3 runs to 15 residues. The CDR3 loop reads CASSEGLATNYGYTF. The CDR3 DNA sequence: TGTGCCAGCAGTGAAGGACTAGCAACTAACTATGGCTACACCTTC.

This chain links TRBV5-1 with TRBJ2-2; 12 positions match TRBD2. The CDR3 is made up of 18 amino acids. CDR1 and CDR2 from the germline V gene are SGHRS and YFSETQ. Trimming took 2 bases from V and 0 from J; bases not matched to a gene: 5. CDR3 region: CASSFTSGGFANTGELFF. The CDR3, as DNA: TGCGCCAGCAGCTTCACTAGCGGGGGGTTCGCGAACACCGGGGAGCTGTTTTTT.

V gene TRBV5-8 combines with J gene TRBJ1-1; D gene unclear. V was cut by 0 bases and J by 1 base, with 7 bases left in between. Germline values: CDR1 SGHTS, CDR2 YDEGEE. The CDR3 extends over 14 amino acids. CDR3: CASSLVGRNTEAFF. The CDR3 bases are TGTGCCAGCAGCTTGGTTGGCAGGAACACTGAAGCTTTCTTT.

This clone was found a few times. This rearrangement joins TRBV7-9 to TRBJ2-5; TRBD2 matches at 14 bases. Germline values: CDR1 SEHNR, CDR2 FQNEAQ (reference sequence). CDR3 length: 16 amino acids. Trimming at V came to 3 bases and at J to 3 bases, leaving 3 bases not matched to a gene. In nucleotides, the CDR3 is TGTGCCAGCAGCTTCGCGGGACTAGCGGGAGAAGAGACCCAGTACTTC. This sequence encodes CASSFAGLAGEETQYF.

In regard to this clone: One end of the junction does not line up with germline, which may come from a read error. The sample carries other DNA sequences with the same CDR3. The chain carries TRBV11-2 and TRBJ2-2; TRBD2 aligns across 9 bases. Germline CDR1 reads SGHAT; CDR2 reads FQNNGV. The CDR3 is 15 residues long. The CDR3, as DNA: TGTGCTAGCAGCTCACAACTAGCGGGCGTCGGGGAGCTGTTTTTT. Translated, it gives CASSSQLAGVGELFF. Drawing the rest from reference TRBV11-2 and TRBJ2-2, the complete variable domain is EAGVAQSPRYKIIEKRQSVAFWCNPISGHATLYWYQQILGQGPKLLIQFQNNGVVDDSQLPKDRFSAERLKGVDSTLKIQPAKLEDSAVYLCASSSQLAGVGELFFGEGSRLTVL.

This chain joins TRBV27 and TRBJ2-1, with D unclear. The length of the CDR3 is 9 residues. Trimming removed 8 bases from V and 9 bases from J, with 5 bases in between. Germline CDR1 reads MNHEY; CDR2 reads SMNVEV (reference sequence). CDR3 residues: CASPGEQFF. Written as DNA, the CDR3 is TGTGCCAGCCCCGGTGAGCAGTTCTTC.

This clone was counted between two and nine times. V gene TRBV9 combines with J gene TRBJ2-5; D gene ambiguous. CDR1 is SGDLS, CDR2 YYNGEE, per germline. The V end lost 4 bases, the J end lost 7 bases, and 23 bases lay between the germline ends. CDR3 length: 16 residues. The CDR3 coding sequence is TGTGCCAGCAGCTATGCCCCGAGAGGTCGCTTTTTGACCCAGTACTTC. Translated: CASSYAPRGRFLTQYF.

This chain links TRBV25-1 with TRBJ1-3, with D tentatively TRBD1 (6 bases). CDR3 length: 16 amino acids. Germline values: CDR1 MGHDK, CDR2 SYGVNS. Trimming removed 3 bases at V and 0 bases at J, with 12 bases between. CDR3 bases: TGTGCCAGCAGTGACCCGGACAGAAGCTCTGGAAACACCATATATTTT. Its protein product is CASSDPDRSSGNTIYF.

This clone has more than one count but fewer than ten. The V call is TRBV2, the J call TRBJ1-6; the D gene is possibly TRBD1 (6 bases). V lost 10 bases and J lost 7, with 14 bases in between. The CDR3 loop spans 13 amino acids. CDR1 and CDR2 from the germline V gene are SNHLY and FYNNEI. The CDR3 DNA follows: TGTGCCAAAGGACGTGGGGGCAATTCACCCCTCCACTTT. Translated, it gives CAKGRGGNSPLHF.

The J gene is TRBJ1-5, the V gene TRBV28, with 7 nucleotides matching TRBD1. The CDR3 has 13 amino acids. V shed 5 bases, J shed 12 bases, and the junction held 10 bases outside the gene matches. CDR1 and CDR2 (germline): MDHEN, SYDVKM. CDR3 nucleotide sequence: TGTGCCAGCAGTCACGACGACCGGGACAGCCAGCATTTT. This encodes CASSHDDRDSQHF.

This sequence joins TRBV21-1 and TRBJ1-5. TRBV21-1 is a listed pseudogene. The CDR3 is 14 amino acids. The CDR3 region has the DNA TGTGCCAGCAGCAAAGAGCATAGCAATCAGCCCCAGCATTTT. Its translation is CASSKEHSNQPQHF.

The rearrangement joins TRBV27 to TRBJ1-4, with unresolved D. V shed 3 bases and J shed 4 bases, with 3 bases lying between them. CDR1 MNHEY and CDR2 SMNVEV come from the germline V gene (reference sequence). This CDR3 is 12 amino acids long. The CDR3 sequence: CASSFINEKLFF. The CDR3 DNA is TGTGCCAGCAGTTTTATTAATGAAAAACTGTTTTTT.

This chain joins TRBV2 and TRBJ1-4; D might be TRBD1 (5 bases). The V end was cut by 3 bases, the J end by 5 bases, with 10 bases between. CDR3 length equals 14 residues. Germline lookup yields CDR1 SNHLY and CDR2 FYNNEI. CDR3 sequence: CASSDTGGNEKLFF. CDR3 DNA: TGTGCCAGCAGTGATACGGGGGGAAATGAAAAACTGTTTTTT.

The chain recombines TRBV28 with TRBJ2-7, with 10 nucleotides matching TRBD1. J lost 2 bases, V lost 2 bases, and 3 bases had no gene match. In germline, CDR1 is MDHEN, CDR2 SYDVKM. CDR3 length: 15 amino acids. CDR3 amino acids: CASSLPGQGAYEQYV. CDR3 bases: TGTGCCAGCAGTTTACCTGGACAGGGGGCCTACGAGCAGTACGTC.

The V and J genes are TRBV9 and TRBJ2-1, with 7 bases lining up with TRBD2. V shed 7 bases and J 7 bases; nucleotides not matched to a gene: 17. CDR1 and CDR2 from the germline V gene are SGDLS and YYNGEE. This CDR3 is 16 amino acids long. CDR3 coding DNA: TGTGCCAGCTACTACCGTGGAGCGGGAACCATTAATGAGCAGTTCTTC. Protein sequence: CASYYRGAGTINEQFF.

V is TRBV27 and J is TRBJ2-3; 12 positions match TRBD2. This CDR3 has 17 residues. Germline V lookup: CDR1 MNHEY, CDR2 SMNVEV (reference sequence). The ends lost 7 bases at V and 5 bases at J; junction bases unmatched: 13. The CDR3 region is CASTGTSGLPKGDTQYF. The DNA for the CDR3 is TGTGCCAGCACCGGGACTAGCGGGCTGCCAAAGGGAGATACGCAGTATTTT.

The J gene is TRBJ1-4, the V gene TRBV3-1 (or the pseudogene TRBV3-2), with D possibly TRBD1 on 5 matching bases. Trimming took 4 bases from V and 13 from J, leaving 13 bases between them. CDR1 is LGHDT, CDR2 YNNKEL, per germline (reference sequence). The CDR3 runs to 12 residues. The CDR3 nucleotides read TGTGCCAGCAGCCTATCGACAGACTTACTGTTTTTT. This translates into CASSLSTDLLFF.

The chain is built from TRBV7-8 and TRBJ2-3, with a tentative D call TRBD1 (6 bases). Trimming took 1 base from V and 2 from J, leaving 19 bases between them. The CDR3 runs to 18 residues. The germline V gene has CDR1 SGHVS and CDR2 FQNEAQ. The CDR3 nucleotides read TGTGCCAGCAGCTTAGGGGACAAGGGATTTGTGGTCACAGATACGCAGTATTTT. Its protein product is CASSLGDKGFVVTDTQYF.

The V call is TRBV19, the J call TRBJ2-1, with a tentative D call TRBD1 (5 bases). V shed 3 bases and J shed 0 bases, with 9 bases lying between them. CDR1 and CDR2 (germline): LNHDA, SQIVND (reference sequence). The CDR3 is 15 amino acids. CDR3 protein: CASSIGASSYNEQFF. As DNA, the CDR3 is TGTGCCAGTAGTATTGGGGCCTCCTCCTACAATGAGCAGTTCTTC.